This T cell receptor beta chain stems from a study of blood T cell repertoires in COVID-19. As for the study in general: There were acute and convalescent COVID-19 samples, and they came from the United States, Italy and Spain. The analysed material was cDNA or gDNA that came from T cells, B-cell-depleted T cells, or PBMCs.

In the authors' workflow: Amplification from reference gene primers served as the basis for estimated nucleated cell counts. Assay used: immunoSEQ multiplex PCR; TCRdb lists only in-frame clones, some missing. That table gives V, J and clone size, and the DNA gave D and trimming. The table records roughly 250,000 clones, about 83% of them present only once. The CDR3 is made up of 12 amino acids. Germline CDR1 is SGHDN and CDR2 is FVKESK. V was trimmed by 4 bases and J by 3 bases, leaving 7 bases between them. This clone was seen a handful of times. The rearrangement uses TRBV14 and TRBJ2-7; D ambiguous. This receptor was obtained from a man in his fifties or sixties with acute or convalescent COVID-19. Source material: peripheral blood. CDR3 amino acids: CASSLINYEQYF. CDR3 coding DNA: TGTGCCAGCAGCCTCATCAACTACGAGCAGTACTTC. The full variable domain, with the rest looked up from reference TRBV14 and TRBJ2-7, is EAGVTQFPSHSVIEKGQTVTLRCDPISGHDNLYWYRRVMGKEIKFLLHFVKESKQDESGMPNNRFLAERTGGTYSTLKVQPAELEDSGVYFCASSLINYEQYFGPGTRLTVT.